This TCR beta chain was sequenced in a study of T cells after yellow fever vaccination. Overall study results and limits: Abundant contaminating clonotypes from the bulk population could appear in FACS-sorted repertoires.

Each CDR3 protein is one row after TCRdb ran MiXCR on the 5' RACE reads. The sample carries 500,000 to 700,000 distinct CDR3 sequences, 15% to 20% recorded once. In germline, CDR1 is DFQATT, CDR2 SNEGSKA (reference sequence). With 0 bases removed from V and 9 bases from J, the gap between germline ends came to 15 bases. There are 14 residues in the CDR3. This clonotype has only a few counts. What it binds is not known. The sample in question was PBMCs, obtained 15 days after the yellow fever booster vaccination. The chain recombines TRBV20-1 with TRBJ2-1; D is unclear. This TCR was sampled from a man younger than 40 who received the YFV17D yellow fever vaccine. The CDR3 region is CSARDPRRGVEQFF. The DNA of the CDR3 is TGCAGTGCTAGAGATCCGCGGCGTGGGGTTGAGCAGTTCTTC.